The 32 T cell receptor beta chains in this list originate from one sample, sequenced in a study of blood T cell repertoires in COVID-19. The table came from immunoSEQ multiplex PCR; TCRdb's copy has only in-frame clones and leaves some out. Among some 170,000 clones listed, more than 85% were seen once. Sequenced material: PBMCs or T cells enriched from blood (not recorded which). Receptor source: a human donor with acute COVID-19. The donor label of this sample is uncertain.

This sequence joins TRBV19 and TRBJ1-1; 7 bases match TRBD1. V shed 5 bases and J 4 bases; nucleotides not matched to a gene: 4. This CDR3 contains 13 residues. Germline V CDR1 and CDR2: LNHDA, SQIVND (reference sequence). The chain's CDR3 is CASSAQGPTEAFF. CDR3 DNA: TGTGCCAGTAGTGCACAGGGGCCCACTGAAGCTTTCTTT.

The chain joins TRBV6-4 to TRBJ2-6; a possible D gene is TRBD1 (6 bases). The germline V gene has CDR1 MRHNA and CDR2 SNTAGT. V lost 6 bases and J 0 bases, leaving 12 bases between the germline ends. The CDR3 has 16 amino acids. The CDR3 sequence: CASSSTGSSGANVLTF. The CDR3 bases are TGTGCCAGCAGCTCGACAGGTAGCTCTGGGGCCAACGTCCTGACTTTC.

The chain recombines TRBV3-1 (or the pseudogene TRBV3-2) with TRBJ1-1, with a tentative D call TRBD1 (6 bases). The CDR3 totals 18 residues. Per the germline V gene, CDR1 is LGHDT and CDR2 is YNNKEL (reference sequence). The V end lost 0 bases, the J end lost 1 base, and 18 bases lay between the germline ends. CDR3 sequence (DNA): TGTGCCAGCAGCCAAGATCGGGGGGTGGGACATCCGAACACTGAAGCTTTCTTT. The encoded protein is CASSQDRGVGHPNTEAFF.

The rearrangement uses TRBV9 and TRBJ2-5, with TRBD1 as a possible D gene (6 bases). The germline CDR1 and CDR2 sequences are SGDLS and YYNGEE. The CDR3 spans 16 residues. Trimming cost V 2 bases and J 5 bases, with 19 bases left between them. CDR3 DNA sequence: TGTGCCAGCAGCGTGACAGGATGGCGGGCCGAGGAGACCCAGTACTTC. It is translated as CASSVTGWRAEETQYF.

The V gene is TRBV12-3 or TRBV12-4, the J gene TRBJ2-3; D may be TRBD2 (5 bases). The length of the CDR3 is 13 residues. Trimming removed 3 bases at V and 7 bases at J, with 11 bases between. CDR3 sequence (DNA): TGTGCCAGCAGTTTCGAGGGTAAAAATACGCAGTATTTT. This sequence encodes CASSFEGKNTQYF.

V and J are TRBV27 and TRBJ2-7; weak D call: TRBD2 (7 bases). This CDR3 region has 13 residues. Germline CDR1 MNHEY, CDR2 SMNVEV (reference sequence). Trimming pared 8 bases from V and 3 bases from J, leaving 14 bases between. For the CDR3, the DNA is TGTGCCAGCGGGGGGGGCAGCTACTACGAGCAGTACTTC. This encodes CASGGGSYYEQYF.

This rearrangement joins TRBV15 to TRBJ2-3, with a possible D match to TRBD2 (6 bases). CDR1 LNHNV and CDR2 YYDKDF come from the germline V gene (reference sequence). The V end was cut by 0 bases, the J end by 6 bases, with 10 bases between. CDR3 length: 14 amino acids. The CDR3 loop is CATSRDSGGDTQYF. The CDR3 nucleotides are TGTGCCACCAGCAGAGATAGTGGGGGGGATACGCAGTATTTT.

The J gene is TRBJ1-2, the V gene TRBV15, with TRBD1 as a possible D gene (5 bases). The germline CDR1 and CDR2 sequences are LNHNV and YYDKDF (reference sequence). Deletions cut 6 bases from V and 3 bases from J, with 11 bases between. CDR3 size: 13 residues. CDR3 nucleotide sequence: TGTGCCACCAGTTATGACAGCTACTATGGCTACACCTTC. It translates to CATSYDSYYGYTF.

V is TRBV5-1 and J is TRBJ2-3, with 14 bases matching TRBD2. The CDR3 covers 17 residues. V dropped 3 bases and J dropped 0; count of bases not matched to a gene: 3. Germline V lookup: CDR1 SGHRS, CDR2 YFSETQ. CDR3 nucleotide sequence: TGCGCCAGCAGCTCGGGACTAGCGGGAGCGAGCACAGATACGCAGTATTTT. Encoded protein: CASSSGLAGASTDTQYF.

This sequence joins TRBV2 and TRBJ2-1; D is unresolved. Per germline, CDR1 SNHLY and CDR2 FYNNEI. The CDR3 covers 18 residues. Trimming left V 3 bases short and J 0 bases short, with 18 bases between. The CDR3 sequence: CASSEVDITVSSYNEQFF. The CDR3, as DNA: TGTGCCAGCAGTGAGGTCGACATTACCGTGAGCTCCTACAATGAGCAGTTCTTC.

There are a few counts of this clone. Other DNA variants within this sample encode the same CDR3. J is TRBJ1-6 and V is TRBV18, with a weak D call TRBD1 (5 bases). Trimming took 1 base from V and 8 from J, leaving 6 bases between them. The CDR3 is 13 residues long. From germline, CDR1 is KGHSH and CDR2 LQKENI. The CDR3: CASSPQGDSPLHF. CDR3 nucleotides: TGTGCCAGCTCACCACAAGGGGATTCACCCCTCCACTTT.

The chain joins TRBV6-4 to TRBJ1-1; D might be TRBD1 (5 bases). Germline V CDR1 and CDR2: MRHNA, SNTAGT. V was shortened by 2 bases and J by 1 base, with 8 bases between the two germline ends. The CDR3 has 14 residues. DNA for the CDR3: TGTGCCAGCAGTGACAGGGGCGGGAACACTGAAGCTTTCTTT. Amino acids: CASSDRGGNTEAFF.

The chain joins TRBV9 to TRBJ2-5; 13 nucleotides match TRBD2. This CDR3 is 17 amino acids long. The V and J ends lost 3 bases and 2 bases, in that order; junction bases with no gene match: 7. The germline V gene has CDR1 SGDLS and CDR2 YYNGEE. The CDR3 is CASSALETSGRQETQYF. As DNA, the CDR3 is TGTGCCAGCAGCGCCCTGGAGACTAGCGGGAGGCAAGAGACCCAGTACTTC.

V gene TRBV4-1 combines with J gene TRBJ2-7; D unresolved. Germline V gene sequence: CDR1 MGHRA, CDR2 YSYEKL. CDR3 size: 14 residues. Trimming took 1 base from V and 2 from J, leaving 9 bases between them. The CDR3 reads CASSQGPRAYEQYF. In DNA form, the CDR3 reads TGCGCCAGCAGCCAAGGCCCCCGGGCCTACGAGCAGTACTTC.

The rearrangement links TRBV18 to TRBJ2-3, with no clear D. V dropped 6 bases and J dropped 1 base, with 11 bases sitting between them. CDR1 and CDR2 from the germline V gene are KGHSH and LQKENI. The CDR3 length is 14 residues. In nucleotides, the CDR3 is TGTGCCAGCTCCCTCTCTGTCCGCACAGATACGCAGTATTTT. Translated: CASSLSVRTDTQYF.

In its sample, this clone was seen once. This chain joins TRBV9 and TRBJ2-7, with a weak D call TRBD2 (7 bases). The germline V gene has CDR1 SGDLS and CDR2 YYNGEE. The CDR3 extends over 15 amino acids. Trimming removed 0 bases at V and 0 bases at J, with 10 bases between. Here the CDR3 reads CASSVGAGASYEQYF. CDR3 DNA: TGTGCCAGCAGCGTAGGTGCGGGGGCCTCCTACGAGCAGTACTTC.

The J gene is TRBJ2-7, the V gene TRBV4-2; D call uncertain. Germline V CDR1 and CDR2: LGHNA, YNFKEQ. Trimming took 1 base from V and 6 from J, leaving 4 bases between them. The CDR3 consists of 11 residues. The CDR3 nucleotides read TGTGCCAGCAGCCAAGGGAGCGAGCAGTACTTC. Residues: CASSQGSEQYF.

This clone has a single count. The V gene is TRBV6-2 or TRBV6-3, the J gene TRBJ2-7; D call uncertain. The CDR3 covers 11 residues. Germline-derived CDR1 and CDR2 are MNHEY and SVGEGT. Trimming left V 4 bases short and J 3 bases short, with 4 bases between. DNA of the CDR3: TGTGCCAGCAGTTCCCACTACGAGCAGTACTTC. It translates to CASSSHYEQYF.

V usage is TRBV7-6 and J usage is TRBJ2-7; D is possibly TRBD1 (7 bases). Per the germline V gene, CDR1 is SGHVS and CDR2 is FNYEAQ. This CDR3 is 14 amino acids long. V dropped 1 base and J dropped 6 bases, with 13 bases sitting between them. This CDR3 reads CASSLESGGGEQYF. CDR3 DNA: TGTGCCAGCAGCTTAGAATCAGGGGGAGGCGAGCAGTACTTC.

The V gene is TRBV7-3, the J gene TRBJ2-2, with 8 bases lining up with TRBD1. Per the germline V gene, CDR1 is SGHTA and CDR2 is FQGTGA. This CDR3 region has 16 residues. The V gene end was trimmed by 4 bases and the J gene end by 4 bases; junction bases not matched to a gene: 8. Here the CDR3 DNA reads TGTGCCAGCAGCTCACGGACAGGGTCGAGCACCGGGGAGCTGTTTTTT. It translates to CASSSRTGSSTGELFF. Full variable domain (missing parts from reference TRBV7-3 and TRBJ2-2): GAGVSQTPSNKVTEKGKYVELRCDPISGHTALYWYRQSLGQGPEFLIYFQGTGAADDSGLPNDRFFAVRPEGSVSTLKIQRTERGDSAVYLCASSSRTGSSTGELFFGEGSRLTVL.

This chain connects TRBV5-4 to TRBJ1-1, with D uncertain. Germline-derived CDR1 and CDR2 are SGHNT and YYREEE (reference sequence). The CDR3 runs 14 residues. The germline V and J ends were trimmed by 2 bases and 0 bases, with 8 bases remaining between them. CDR3 loop: CASSLDTVNTEAFF. In DNA form, the CDR3 reads TGTGCCAGCAGCTTAGATACAGTGAACACTGAAGCTTTCTTT.

V usage is TRBV3-1 (or the pseudogene TRBV3-2) and J usage is TRBJ1-2; 7 bases fit TRBD1. V shed 5 bases and J 3 bases; nucleotides not matched to a gene: 3. Germline V gene lookup returns CDR1 LGHDT and CDR2 YNNKEL (reference sequence). This CDR3 is built from 13 residues. The CDR3: CASSGGQDYGYTF. The DNA for the CDR3 is TGTGCCAGCAGCGGCGGACAGGACTATGGCTACACCTTC.

The chain employs TRBV18 and TRBJ2-2; TRBD1 aligns across 9 bases. The CDR3 has 19 residues. The germline V gene has CDR1 KGHSH and CDR2 LQKENI. Trimming removed 6 bases from V and 6 bases from J; junction bases left unmatched: 20. In DNA, the CDR3 is TGTGCCAGCTCCCGAACGGCGGGTAACAACAGGGGGCGAGCCGGGGAGCTGTTTTTT. It encodes CASSRTAGNNRGRAGELFF.

J is TRBJ2-5 and V is TRBV5-5; 11 nucleotides agree with TRBD2. The CDR3 is 14 residues long. V was clipped by 2 bases and J by 4 bases; unmatched bases: 1. The germline V gene has CDR1 SGHKS and CDR2 YYEKEE (reference sequence). CDR3 residues: CASSFTSGGETQYF. CDR3 DNA sequence: TGTGCCAGCAGCTTCACTAGCGGGGGAGAGACCCAGTACTTC.

This chain connects TRBV6-1 to TRBJ2-1; TRBD1 agrees at 9 bases. Germline trimming cut 1 base from V and 7 bases from J; bases unmatched to any gene: 11. The CDR3 has 17 amino acids. The V gene's germline CDR1 is MNHNS and CDR2 SASEGT. CDR3 in amino acids: CASSEVWGQGGRNEQFF. CDR3 in DNA: TGTGCCAGCAGTGAAGTCTGGGGACAGGGAGGTCGGAATGAGCAGTTCTTC.

J is TRBJ2-7 and V is TRBV27, with 8 bases matching TRBD2. The length of the CDR3 is 15 residues. Germline V gene sequence: CDR1 MNHEY, CDR2 SMNVEV (reference sequence). V lost 1 base and J lost 0; bases outside the gene matches: 2. CDR3 bases: TGTGCCAGCAGTTTATACGGGGGGGACTCCTACGAGCAGTACTTC. This gives the protein CASSLYGGDSYEQYF.

J is TRBJ1-2 and V is TRBV6-5, with D maybe TRBD1 (5 bases). The CDR3 runs 12 residues. Germline V lookup: CDR1 MNHEY, CDR2 SVGAGI. Trimming pared 7 bases from V and 8 bases from J, leaving 14 bases between. CDR3 loop: CASNSEGRGYTF. The CDR3 DNA sequence: TGTGCCAGCAACTCGGAGGGGCGCGGCTACACCTTC.

V is TRBV24-1 and J is TRBJ2-5; 7 bases map to TRBD2. Germline V gene lookup returns CDR1 KGHDR and CDR2 SFDVKD. V lost 1 base to trimming and J lost 4 bases; unmatched junction nucleotides: 5. CDR3 length: 15 amino acids. CDR3: CATSDLAGRGETQYF. In DNA, the CDR3 is TGTGCCACCAGTGATTTAGCGGGGCGGGGAGAGACCCAGTACTTC.

This clone occurred once. The gene calls are TRBV10-3 and TRBJ2-7; a possible D gene is TRBD1 (5 bases). This CDR3 is built from 12 residues. In germline, CDR1 is ENHRY, CDR2 SYGVKD. With 3 bases removed from V and 7 bases from J, the gap between germline ends came to 10 bases. The CDR3 region has the DNA TGTGCCATCAGTGAAGTAGGGGAAGAGCAGTACTTC. It codes for CAISEVGEEQYF.

This rearrangement joins TRBV6-5 to TRBJ2-1; weak D call: TRBD2 (6 bases). Germline lookup yields CDR1 MNHEY and CDR2 SVGAGI. The CDR3 length is 15 residues. Trimming shortened V by 5 bases and J by 6 bases, and 17 bases separated the two germline ends. The CDR3 reads CASSLTLGGPNEQFF. CDR3 DNA sequence: TGTGCCAGCAGTCTGACTCTCGGGGGACCCAATGAGCAGTTCTTC.

The chain is built from TRBV5-5 and TRBJ2-1; weak D call: TRBD2 (5 bases). The CDR3 runs 17 residues. Trimming pared 0 bases from V and 8 bases from J, leaving 21 bases between. In germline, CDR1 is SGHKS, CDR2 YYEKEE (reference sequence). The DNA of the CDR3 is TGTGCCAGCAGCTTGGAGCCCTCTAGCACCAGTTTCGATGAGCAGTTCTTC. Encoded protein: CASSLEPSSTSFDEQFF.

V gene TRBV10-3 combines with J gene TRBJ2-4, with TRBD2 identical over 10 bases. Germline assignment: CDR1 ENHRY and CDR2 SYGVKD. This CDR3 is built from 16 residues. Trimming removed 4 bases from V and 0 bases from J; junction bases left unmatched: 3. The CDR3 loop is CAISATSGLAKNIQYF. The DNA for the CDR3 is TGTGCCATCAGTGCGACTAGCGGGCTAGCCAAAAACATTCAGTACTTC.